The 11 T cell receptor beta chains below all came from one sample that was sequenced in a study of identifying expanded T cells in peripheral blood. The method was immunoSEQ multiplex PCR; TCRdb's version includes in-frame clones alone and lacks a portion of them. The sample gives 100,000 or so clones, roughly 88% of which show up once; around 14% is in the top ten. Material for sequencing was blood. These receptors came from a person between 18 and 75 years old in good health.

DNA for the CDR3: TGTGCCAGCAGTGTTGGACTAAGCACAGATACGCAGTATTTT. Protein sequence: CASSVGLSTDTQYF. The J gene is TRBJ2-3, the V gene TRBV25-1; perhaps TRBD2 as D (6 bases). V dropped 4 bases and J dropped 0 bases, with 8 bases sitting between them. The germline V gene encodes CDR1 MGHDK and CDR2 SYGVNS. CDR3 length: 14 residues. The full variable domain, its missing parts supplied by reference TRBV25-1 and TRBJ2-3, is EADIYQTPRYLVIGTGKKITLECSQTMGHDKMYWYQQDPGMELHLIHYSYGVNSTEKGDLSSESTVSRIRTEHFPLTLESARPSHTSQYLCASSVGLSTDTQYFGPGTRLTVL.

V gene TRBV9 combines with J gene TRBJ1-1, with D perhaps matching TRBD1 (5 bases). CDR1 is SGDLS and CDR2 is YYNGEE in the germline V gene. The CDR3 has 15 amino acids. Trimming left V 0 bases short and J 11 bases short, with 20 bases between. The CDR3 reads CASSVGDPGLEMAFF. In DNA, the CDR3 is TGTGCCAGCAGCGTAGGTGATCCGGGGCTTGAAATGGCTTTCTTT.

V is TRBV5-1 and J is TRBJ2-5; possible D gene TRBD1, 5 bases. This CDR3 has 13 amino acids. Trimming pared 4 bases from V and 5 bases from J, leaving 12 bases between. CDR1 is SGHRS and CDR2 is YFSETQ in the germline V gene. CDR3 region: CASSQGLEETQYF. CDR3 DNA sequence: TGCGCCAGCAGCCAGGGTTTAGAGGAGACCCAGTACTTC.

This rearrangement joins TRBV19 to TRBJ2-3; 9 bases align to TRBD2. CDR1 and CDR2 (germline): LNHDA, SQIVND (reference sequence). Germline trimming cut 8 bases from V and 0 bases from J; bases unmatched to any gene: 6. The CDR3 consists of 15 residues. CDR3 residues: CASLQTSGSTDTQYF. Here the CDR3 DNA reads TGTGCCAGTCTCCAGACTAGCGGAAGCACAGATACGCAGTATTTT.

The rearrangement links TRBV5-1 to TRBJ2-1; tentatively, D is TRBD2 (5 bases). V lost 4 bases and J 7 bases, leaving 12 bases between the germline ends. This CDR3 contains 13 residues. In germline, CDR1 is SGHRS, CDR2 YFSETQ. In DNA, the CDR3 is TGCGCCAGCAGCCTTCCTACTAGGAATGAGCAGTTCTTC. Amino acid sequence: CASSLPTRNEQFF.

The V call is TRBV28, the J call TRBJ1-2; D perhaps matches TRBD1 (5 bases). CDR3 length equals 14 residues. In germline, CDR1 is MDHEN, CDR2 SYDVKM. Trimming took off 4 bases at V and 0 bases at J, with 9 bases between the two ends. The CDR3, as DNA: TGTGCCAGCAGTTCCACGGGGGCTAACTATGGCTACACCTTC. It specifies CASSSTGANYGYTF.

This clone has a single count. Additional DNA sequences in this sample encode the identical CDR3. The chain uses TRBV19 and TRBJ1-1, with D hard to call. Germline V gene data show CDR1 as LNHDA and CDR2 as SQIVND (reference sequence). The CDR3 has 14 amino acids. Between the trimmed V and J ends, which lost 0 bases and 1 base, there was a span of 6 bases. The DNA for the CDR3 is TGTGCCAGTAGTATAGATCTGAGGAACACTGAAGCTTTCTTT. This encodes CASSIDLRNTEAFF.

This chain connects TRBV25-1 to TRBJ1-5, with D possibly matching TRBD1 (5 bases). This CDR3 is 15 amino acids long. Germline V gene data show CDR1 as MGHDK and CDR2 as SYGVNS. V lost 9 bases to trimming and J lost 0 bases, with 15 bases between them. As DNA, the CDR3 is TGTGCCAGGGACGTCTACAGGCATAGCAATCAGCCCCAGCATTTT. Encoded protein: CARDVYRHSNQPQHF.

In its sample, this clone was seen once. This chain joins TRBV7-2 and TRBJ2-5; a weak D match, TRBD2 (6 bases). Trimming took 3 bases from V and 2 from J, leaving 16 bases between them. This CDR3 region has 16 residues. The germline V gene encodes CDR1 SGHTA and CDR2 FQGNSA. CDR3 loop: CASSLRGSNSQETQYF. The CDR3 DNA reads as TGTGCCAGCAGCTTGCGGGGATCAAATTCACAAGAGACCCAGTACTTC.

The chain joins TRBV6-6 to TRBJ2-5, with unresolved D. Looked up from germline, CDR1 is MNHNY and CDR2 is SVGAGI (reference sequence). The CDR3 loop spans 13 amino acids. Trimming shortened V by 7 bases and J by 1 base, and 10 bases separated the two germline ends. Written as DNA, the CDR3 is TGTGCCAGCACCTCCTTAAGCCAAGAGACCCAGTACTTC. Translating gives CASTSLSQETQYF.

This clone was seen a single time. J is TRBJ2-3 and V is TRBV5-1; no clear D gene. Trimming removed 7 bases at V and 1 base at J, with 13 bases between. The CDR3 contains 14 residues. Germline CDR1 reads SGHRS; CDR2 reads YFSETQ. The CDR3 DNA reads as TGCGCCAGCGCAGGTGTCGCGGGCACAGATACGCAGTATTTT. Encoded protein: CASAGVAGTDTQYF.